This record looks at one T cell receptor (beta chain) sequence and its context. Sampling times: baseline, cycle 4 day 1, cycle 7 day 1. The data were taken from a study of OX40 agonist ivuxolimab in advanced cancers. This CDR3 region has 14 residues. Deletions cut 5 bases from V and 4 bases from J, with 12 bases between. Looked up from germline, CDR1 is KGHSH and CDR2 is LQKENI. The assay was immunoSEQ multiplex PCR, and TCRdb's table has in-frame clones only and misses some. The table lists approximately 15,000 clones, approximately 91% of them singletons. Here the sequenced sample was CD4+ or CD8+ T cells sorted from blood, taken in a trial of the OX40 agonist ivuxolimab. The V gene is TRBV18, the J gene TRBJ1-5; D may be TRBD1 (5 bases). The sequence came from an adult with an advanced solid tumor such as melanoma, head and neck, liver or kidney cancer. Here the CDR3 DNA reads TGTGCCAGCTCAACTCGGGGGGTGAATCAGCCCCAGCATTTT. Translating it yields CASSTRGVNQPQHF.